This entry lists 15 T cell receptor beta chains sequenced from one sample in a study of blood T cells in healthy people across ages. For the second PCR, which ran for about 7 to 12 cycles, a sample-barcoded 5' primer and a J-beta primer mix were used. MiXCR was run by TCRdb on the 5' RACE reads, yielding one entry per CDR3 protein. Here the sample spans fewer than 2 million distinct CDR3 sequences, about two fifths being singletons. Material for sequencing was blood. The receptors derive from a human donor in good health.

This clonotype was detected a few times. The rearrangement uses TRBV29-1 and TRBJ1-5; tentative D call: TRBD1 (6 bases). Germline CDR1 SQVTM, CDR2 ANQGSEA. This CDR3 has 12 residues. V shed 4 bases and J shed 5 bases, with 9 bases lying between them. The CDR3 loop is CSVGGGDQPQHF. DNA for the CDR3: TGCAGCGTTGGAGGGGGGGATCAGCCCCAGCATTTT.

This clonotype has a handful of counts. V usage is TRBV20-1 and J usage is TRBJ2-7, with 7 nucleotides matching TRBD1. Per the germline V gene, CDR1 is DFQATT and CDR2 is SNEGSKA (reference sequence). The CDR3 contains 13 residues. V was pared by 4 bases and J by 4 bases, with 7 bases of the junction left unmatched. CDR3 region: CSANRDSSYEQYF. The CDR3 nucleotides are TGCAGTGCTAACCGGGACAGCTCATACGAGCAGTACTTC.

The V call is TRBV5-6, the J call TRBJ2-7; no definite D call. The CDR3 spans 15 residues. The V end was cut by 4 bases, the J end by 2 bases, with 16 bases between. CDR1 and CDR2 (germline): SGHDT, YYEEEE. CDR3 DNA: TGTGCCAGCAGCCGTATTCCCCGAGGTACCTACGAGCAGTACTTC. It translates to CASSRIPRGTYEQYF.

The V and J genes are TRBV4-3 and TRBJ1-2; D unclear. CDR3 length: 16 amino acids. Trimming shortened V by 0 bases and J by 4 bases, and 15 bases separated the two germline ends. Germline values: CDR1 LGHNA, CDR2 YSLEER. CDR3 sequence (DNA): TGCGCCAGCAGCCAAGATATCGGTCGGGCTGGCTATGGCTACACCTTC. Translating it yields CASSQDIGRAGYGYTF.

The gene calls are TRBV4-1 and TRBJ2-6, with D perhaps matching TRBD1 (5 bases). Germline lookup yields CDR1 MGHRA and CDR2 YSYEKL. Trimming cost V 1 base and J 1 base, with 11 bases left between them. This CDR3 spans 17 amino acids. The DNA of the CDR3 is TGCGCCAGCAGCCAAGTGGGGCCTCTTTCTGGGGCCAACGTCCTGACTTTC. Translation gives CASSQVGPLSGANVLTF.

This clonotype occurred a few times. The chain's CDR3 is CASSEFTGSNQPQHF. CDR3 sequence (DNA): TGTGCCAGCAGTGAATTCACAGGCAGCAATCAGCCCCAGCATTTT. The J gene is TRBJ1-5, the V gene TRBV2; a possible D gene is TRBD1 (5 bases). V lost 2 bases to trimming and J lost 1 base, with 9 bases between them. Germline CDR1 reads SNHLY; CDR2 reads FYNNEI. The CDR3 totals 15 residues.

This clonotype was observed once. The chain joins TRBV20-1 to TRBJ1-5, with TRBD1 matching 8 bases. CDR3 size: 12 residues. Germline CDR1 is DFQATT and CDR2 is SNEGSKA (reference sequence). Unmatched junction bases numbered 4, after V lost 5 bases and J lost 7 bases. The CDR3 protein is CSAETGVQPQHF. The CDR3, as DNA: TGCAGTGCTGAGACAGGGGTCCAGCCCCAGCATTTT.

The chain employs TRBV9 and TRBJ2-1; D might be TRBD2 (6 bases). Germline loops: CDR1 SGDLS, CDR2 YYNGEE. This CDR3 is 15 amino acids long. V lost 4 bases and J 1 base, leaving 12 bases between the germline ends. This CDR3 reads CASSHSGQSYNEQFF. DNA of the CDR3: TGTGCCAGCAGCCACAGCGGGCAATCCTACAATGAGCAGTTCTTC.

CDR3 amino acids: CASNSGDTDTQYF. The CDR3 DNA is TGTGCCAGCAATAGCGGGGACACAGATACGCAGTATTTT. This chain connects TRBV12-3 or TRBV12-4 to TRBJ2-3; 8 bases fit TRBD2. The CDR3 spans 13 residues. V lost 7 bases, J lost 2 bases, and 2 bases stayed unmatched.

This clonotype occurred a few times. V and J are TRBV4-1 and TRBJ2-5; D not certain. This CDR3 has 16 amino acids. CDR1 and CDR2 from the germline V gene are MGHRA and YSYEKL. The V and J ends lost 0 bases and 7 bases respectively, with 18 bases between them. CDR3 bases: TGCGCCAGCAGCCAAGATCTCGGCAGCGAGTCCAGGACCCAGTACTTC. Its protein is CASSQDLGSESRTQYF.

This clonotype has only one observation. V and J are TRBV10-3 and TRBJ2-7; 10 positions match TRBD2. V gave up 3 bases and J gave up 12 bases; unmatched junction bases: 20. The CDR3 is 17 amino acids. The germline gives CDR1 ENHRY, CDR2 SYGVKD. CDR3 nucleotide sequence: TGTGCCATCAGTGACCCAGGGGTTGCTAGCGGGGGCGAGACCCGGTACTTC. Translating gives CAISDPGVASGGETRYF.

This clonotype was seen more than once but under ten times. This chain joins TRBV10-3 and TRBJ1-4, with D maybe TRBD1 (6 bases). Deletions cut 10 bases from V and 3 bases from J, with 9 bases between. Looked up from germline, CDR1 is ENHRY and CDR2 is SYGVKD. CDR3 length: 12 residues. In DNA, the CDR3 is TGTGCCACCAGGGGTTCTAATGAAAAACTGTTTTTT. This sequence encodes CATRGSNEKLFF.

This sequence joins TRBV29-1 and TRBJ1-1, with D possibly matching TRBD1 (6 bases). V was trimmed by 1 base and J by 3 bases, leaving 9 bases between them. Germline CDR1 SQVTM, CDR2 ANQGSEA. The CDR3 sequence is 13 residues long. The CDR3 DNA is TGCAGCGTTGAAGCGGACAGTTACACTGAAGCTTTCTTT. It translates to CSVEADSYTEAFF.

Regarding this clonotype: Without the conserved terminal phenylalanine or tryptophan, this CDR3 likely stems from a read error. V and J are TRBV4-1 and TRBJ2-4; 8 bases line up with TRBD1. The end of the DNA aligns better with TRBJ2-7, so the J call may be wrong. The CDR3 has 16 residues. Germline lookup yields CDR1 MGHRA and CDR2 YSYEKL. The CDR3 nucleotides read TGCGCCAGCAGCCAAGATCTGGAGACAGGGGTGTACGAGCAGTACTTA. The encoded protein is CASSQDLETGVYEQYL.

This clonotype was seen only a few times. The rearrangement joins TRBV4-1 to TRBJ2-1; D uncertain. This CDR3 has 15 amino acids. The V and J ends lost 0 bases and 4 bases respectively, with 10 bases between them. Germline-derived CDR1 and CDR2 are MGHRA and YSYEKL. CDR3 loop: CASSQDPTGYNEQFF. The CDR3 DNA is TGCGCCAGCAGCCAAGATCCCACCGGATACAATGAGCAGTTCTTC.